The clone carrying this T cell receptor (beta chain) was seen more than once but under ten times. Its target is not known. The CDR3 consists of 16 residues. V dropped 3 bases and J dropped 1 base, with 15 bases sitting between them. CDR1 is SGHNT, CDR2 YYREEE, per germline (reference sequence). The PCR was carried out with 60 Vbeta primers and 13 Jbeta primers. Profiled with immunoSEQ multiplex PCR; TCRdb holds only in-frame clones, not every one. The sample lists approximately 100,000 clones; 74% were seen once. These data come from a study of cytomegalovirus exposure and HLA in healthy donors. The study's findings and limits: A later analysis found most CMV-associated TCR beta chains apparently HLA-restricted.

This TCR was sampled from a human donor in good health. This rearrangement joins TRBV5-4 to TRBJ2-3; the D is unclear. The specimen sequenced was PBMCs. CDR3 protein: CASSSRGQRGTDTQYF. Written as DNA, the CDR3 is TGTGCCAGCAGCTCTCGAGGTCAGCGAGGCACAGATACGCAGTATTTT.